This TCR beta chain was sequenced for a study of radiotherapy plus CTLA-4 blockade in lung cancer. Lung cancer patients with chemo-refractory metastatic non-small-cell disease were given focal radiation plus CTLA-4 blockade with ipilimumab. Measured with immunoSEQ multiplex PCR; TCRdb has only the in-frame clones, and not every one. The table lists about 72,000 clones, 78% of them singletons. The germline V gene has CDR1 SGHNT and CDR2 YYREEE (reference sequence). V gave up 1 base and J gave up 2 bases, with 12 bases separating them. The CDR3 is 15 amino acids. V usage is TRBV5-4 and J usage is TRBJ1-1, with no clear D. The clonotype comes from a human donor with non-small cell lung cancer who had a complete response to radiotherapy plus ipilimumab. The sequences come from peripheral blood, collected from a patient treated with radiotherapy plus ipilimumab. CDR3 amino acids: CASSLSRTRNTEAFF. CDR3 coding DNA: TGTGCCAGCAGCTTGTCACGAACCAGAAACACTGAAGCTTTCTTT.